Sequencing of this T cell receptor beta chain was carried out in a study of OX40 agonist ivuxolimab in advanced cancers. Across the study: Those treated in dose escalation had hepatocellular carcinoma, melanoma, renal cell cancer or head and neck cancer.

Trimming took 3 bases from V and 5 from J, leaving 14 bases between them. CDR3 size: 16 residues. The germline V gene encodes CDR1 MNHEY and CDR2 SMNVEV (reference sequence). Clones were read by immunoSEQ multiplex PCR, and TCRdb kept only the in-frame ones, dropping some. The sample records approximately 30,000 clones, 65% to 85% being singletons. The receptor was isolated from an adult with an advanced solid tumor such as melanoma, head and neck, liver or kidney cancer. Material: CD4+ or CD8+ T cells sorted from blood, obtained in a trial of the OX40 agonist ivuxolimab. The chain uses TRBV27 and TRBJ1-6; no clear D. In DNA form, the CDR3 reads TGTGCCAGCAGTTTTAGTGGGTACAGCGATAATTCACCCCTCCACTTT. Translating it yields CASSFSGYSDNSPLHF.